The clone carrying this T cell receptor (beta chain) has a handful of counts. Its antigen is unidentified. This sample stems from a study of T cells in Graves' hyperthyroidism and ophthalmopathy. The CDR3 has 18 residues. Between the trimmed V and J ends, which lost 0 bases and 0 bases, there was a span of 13 bases. CDR1 is SGHDT, CDR2 YYEEEE, per germline. Study-wide findings and caveats: Blood also carried most thyroid clonotypes expanded above 0.001.

Regions amplified from RNA transcripts were the TCR beta CDR3 regions. The HTBI primer set drove a first-round RT-PCR of the TCR CDR3. TCRdb passed the multiplex PCR reads through MiXCR, listing each CDR3 protein once. Altogether some 580,000 distinct CDR3 sequences are present, roughly 16% being singletons, with the ten largest covering 3% to 4%. Diagnoses were made from clinical symptoms, serum measures (thyroxine and TRAb), thyroid ultrasound and orbital computed tomography. Sequenced input: blood. The clonotype originates from a middle-aged woman with Graves' ophthalmopathy. The chain employs TRBV5-6 and TRBJ1-6; no firm D call. The CDR3 coding sequence is TGTGCCAGCAGCTTGGTCTGGGTCAGGAGCTCCTATAATTCACCCCTCCACTTT. As protein: CASSLVWVRSSYNSPLHF.